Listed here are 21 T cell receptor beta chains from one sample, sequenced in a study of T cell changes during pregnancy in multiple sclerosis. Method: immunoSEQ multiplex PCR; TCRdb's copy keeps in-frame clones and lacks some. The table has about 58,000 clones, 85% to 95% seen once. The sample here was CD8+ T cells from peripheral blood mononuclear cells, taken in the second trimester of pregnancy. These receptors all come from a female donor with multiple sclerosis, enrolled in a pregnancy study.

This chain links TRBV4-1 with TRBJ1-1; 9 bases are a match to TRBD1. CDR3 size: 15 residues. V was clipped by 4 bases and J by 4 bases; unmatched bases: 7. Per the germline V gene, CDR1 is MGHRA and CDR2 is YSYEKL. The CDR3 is CASSPLGQGGTEAFF. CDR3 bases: TGCGCCAGCAGCCCCCTGGGACAGGGAGGCACTGAAGCTTTCTTT.

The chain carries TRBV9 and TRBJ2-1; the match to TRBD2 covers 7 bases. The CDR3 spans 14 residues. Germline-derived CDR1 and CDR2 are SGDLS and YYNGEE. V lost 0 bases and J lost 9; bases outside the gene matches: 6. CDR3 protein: CASSVGGGIIEQFF. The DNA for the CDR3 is TGTGCCAGCAGCGTAGGGGGGGGGATAATTGAGCAGTTCTTC. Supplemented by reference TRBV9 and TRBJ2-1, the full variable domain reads DSGVTQTPKHLITATGQRVTLRCSPRSGDLSVYWYQQSLDQGLQFLIQYYNGEERAKGNILERFSAQQFPDLHSELNLSSLELGDSALYFCASSVGGGIIEQFFGPGTRLTVL.

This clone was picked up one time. Written as DNA, the CDR3 is TGTGCCAGTAGTATTCTTCCAGGGGCAAGTATCGAGCAGTACTTC. Encoded protein: CASSILPGASIEQYF. The J gene is TRBJ2-7, the V gene TRBV19, with D possibly matching TRBD1 (6 bases). With 3 bases removed from V and 6 bases from J, the gap between germline ends came to 18 bases. The CDR3 runs to 15 residues. From germline, CDR1 is LNHDA and CDR2 SQIVND (reference sequence). The variable domain in full, with the rest retrieved from reference TRBV19 and TRBJ2-7, is DGGITQSPKYLFRKEGQNVTLSCEQNLNHDAMYWYRQDPGQGLRLIYYSQIVNDFQKGDIAEGYSVSREKKESFPLTVTSAQKNPTAFYLCASSILPGASIEQYFGPGTRLTVT.

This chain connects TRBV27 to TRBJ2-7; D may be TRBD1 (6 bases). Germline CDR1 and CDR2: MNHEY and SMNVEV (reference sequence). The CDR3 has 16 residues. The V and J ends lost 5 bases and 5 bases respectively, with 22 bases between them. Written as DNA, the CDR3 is TGTGCCAGCAGTCTCAAACAGACAGGAGTAGGACACGAGCAGTACTTC. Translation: CASSLKQTGVGHEQYF.

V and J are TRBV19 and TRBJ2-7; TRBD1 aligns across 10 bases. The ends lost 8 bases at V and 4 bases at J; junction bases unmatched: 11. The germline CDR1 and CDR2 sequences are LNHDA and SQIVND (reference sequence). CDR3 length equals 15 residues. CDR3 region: CASPSPRQGAYEQYF. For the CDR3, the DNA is TGTGCCAGTCCCTCCCCTCGACAGGGGGCATACGAGCAGTACTTC.

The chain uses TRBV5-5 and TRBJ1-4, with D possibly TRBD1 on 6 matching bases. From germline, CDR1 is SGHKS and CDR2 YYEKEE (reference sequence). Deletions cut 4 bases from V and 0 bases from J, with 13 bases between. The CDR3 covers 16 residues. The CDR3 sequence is CASSTDSGATNEKLFF. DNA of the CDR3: TGTGCCAGCAGCACAGACTCAGGGGCAACTAATGAAAAACTGTTTTTT.

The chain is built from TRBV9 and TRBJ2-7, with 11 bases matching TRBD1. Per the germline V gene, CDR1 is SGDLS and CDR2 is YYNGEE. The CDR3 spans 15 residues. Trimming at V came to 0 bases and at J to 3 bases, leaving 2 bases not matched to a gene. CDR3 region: CASSVGGTGGYEQYF. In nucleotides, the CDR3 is TGTGCCAGCAGCGTAGGGGGGACAGGGGGCTACGAGCAGTACTTC.

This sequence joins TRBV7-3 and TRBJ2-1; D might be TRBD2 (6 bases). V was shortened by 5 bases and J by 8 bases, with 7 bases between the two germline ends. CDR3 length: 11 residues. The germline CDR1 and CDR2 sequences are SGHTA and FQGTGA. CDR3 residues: CASSPGDEQFF. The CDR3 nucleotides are TGTGCCAGCAGCCCGGGGGATGAGCAGTTCTTC.

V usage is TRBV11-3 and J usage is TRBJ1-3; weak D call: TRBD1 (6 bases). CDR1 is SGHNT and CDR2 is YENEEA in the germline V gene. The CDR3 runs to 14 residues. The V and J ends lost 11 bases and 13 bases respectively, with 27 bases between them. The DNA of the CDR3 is TGTGCCCGCCTGATCAGGGGCAGCACCAGCCTAATATATTTT. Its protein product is CARLIRGSTSLIYF.

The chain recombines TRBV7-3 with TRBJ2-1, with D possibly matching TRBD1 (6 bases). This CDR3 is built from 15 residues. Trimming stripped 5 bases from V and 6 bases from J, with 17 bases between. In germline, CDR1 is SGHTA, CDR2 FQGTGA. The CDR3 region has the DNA TGTGCCAGCAGCGACAGGACCGTGGAAGGCAATGAGCAGTTCTTC. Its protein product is CASSDRTVEGNEQFF.

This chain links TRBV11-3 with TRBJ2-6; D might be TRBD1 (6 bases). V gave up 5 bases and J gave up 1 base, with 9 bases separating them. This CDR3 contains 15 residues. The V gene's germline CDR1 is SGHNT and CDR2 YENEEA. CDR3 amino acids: CASSPRGSGANVLTF. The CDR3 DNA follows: TGTGCCAGCAGCCCTAGGGGGTCTGGGGCCAACGTCCTGACTTTC.

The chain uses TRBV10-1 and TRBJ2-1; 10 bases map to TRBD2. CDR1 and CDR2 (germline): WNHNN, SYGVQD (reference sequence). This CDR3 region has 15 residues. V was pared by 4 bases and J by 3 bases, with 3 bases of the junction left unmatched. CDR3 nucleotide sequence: TGCGCCAGCAGTGGGGGGACTAGCGACTACAATGAGCAGTTCTTC. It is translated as CASSGGTSDYNEQFF.

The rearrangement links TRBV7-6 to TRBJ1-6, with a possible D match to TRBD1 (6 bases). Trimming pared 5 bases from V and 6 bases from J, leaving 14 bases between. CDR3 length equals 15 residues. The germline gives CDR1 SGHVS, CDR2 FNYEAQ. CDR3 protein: CASSPGDTFNSPLHF. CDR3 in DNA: TGTGCCAGCAGCCCAGGGGACACTTTTAATTCACCCCTCCACTTT.

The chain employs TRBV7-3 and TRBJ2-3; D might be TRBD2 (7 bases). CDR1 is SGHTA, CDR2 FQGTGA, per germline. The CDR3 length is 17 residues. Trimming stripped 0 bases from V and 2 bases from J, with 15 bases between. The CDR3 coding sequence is TGTGCCAGCAGCTTAACGGGGGGGCAGGGTCCCACAGATACGCAGTATTTT. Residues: CASSLTGGQGPTDTQYF.

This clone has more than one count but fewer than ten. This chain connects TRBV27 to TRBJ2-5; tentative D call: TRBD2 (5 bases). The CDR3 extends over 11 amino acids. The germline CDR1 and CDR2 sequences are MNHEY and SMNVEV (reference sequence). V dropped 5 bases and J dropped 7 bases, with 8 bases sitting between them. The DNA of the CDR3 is TGTGCCAGCAGTATCGGAGGGACCCAGTACTTC. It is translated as CASSIGGTQYF.

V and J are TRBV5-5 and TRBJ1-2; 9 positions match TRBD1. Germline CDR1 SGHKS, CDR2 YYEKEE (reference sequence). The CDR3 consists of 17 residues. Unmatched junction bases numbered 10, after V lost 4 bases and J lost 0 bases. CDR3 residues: CASSRTDRGAANYGYTF. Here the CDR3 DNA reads TGTGCCAGCAGCCGGACTGACAGGGGGGCAGCTAACTATGGCTACACCTTC.

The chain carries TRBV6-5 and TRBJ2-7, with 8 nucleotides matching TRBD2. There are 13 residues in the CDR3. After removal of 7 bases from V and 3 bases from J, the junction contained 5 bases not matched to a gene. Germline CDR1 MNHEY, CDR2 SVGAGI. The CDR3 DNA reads TGTGCCAGCACCCCGGGGGGGATCTACGAGCAGTACTTC. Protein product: CASTPGGIYEQYF.

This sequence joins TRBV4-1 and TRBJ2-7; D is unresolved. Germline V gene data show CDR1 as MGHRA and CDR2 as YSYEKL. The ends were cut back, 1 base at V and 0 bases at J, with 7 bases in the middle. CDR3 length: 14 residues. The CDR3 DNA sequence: TGCGCCAGCAGCCAAGTGGGCAGCTCCTACGAGCAGTACTTC. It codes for CASSQVGSSYEQYF.

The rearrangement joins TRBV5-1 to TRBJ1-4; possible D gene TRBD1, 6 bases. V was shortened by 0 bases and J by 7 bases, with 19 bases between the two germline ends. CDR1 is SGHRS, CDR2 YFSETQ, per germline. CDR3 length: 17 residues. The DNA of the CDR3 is TGCGCCAGCAGCTTGGGGACAGCCGGGGGGGGAAGTGAAAAACTGTTTTTT. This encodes CASSLGTAGGGSEKLFF.

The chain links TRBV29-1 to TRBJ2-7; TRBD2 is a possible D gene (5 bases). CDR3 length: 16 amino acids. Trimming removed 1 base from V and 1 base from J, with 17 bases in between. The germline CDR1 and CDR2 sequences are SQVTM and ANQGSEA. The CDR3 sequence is CSVEGVEGTSSYEQYF. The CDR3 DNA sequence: TGCAGCGTTGAAGGTGTTGAGGGTACATCGTCCTACGAGCAGTACTTC.

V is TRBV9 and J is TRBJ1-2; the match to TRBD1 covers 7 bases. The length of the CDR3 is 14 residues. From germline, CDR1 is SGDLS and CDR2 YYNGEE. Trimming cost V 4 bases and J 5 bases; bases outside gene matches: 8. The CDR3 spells CASSQGTESYGYTF. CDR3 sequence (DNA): TGTGCCAGCAGCCAGGGGACAGAGAGTTATGGCTACACCTTC.